This TCR beta chain was obtained from a study of OX40 agonist ivuxolimab in advanced cancers. The overall study: The patients got ivuxolimab, which is an agonistic anti-OX40 (CD134) antibody. One hepatocellular carcinoma and two cutaneous melanoma patients partially responded.

V lost 0 bases to trimming and J lost 4 bases, with 1 base between them. Germline CDR1 is GTSNPN and CDR2 is SVGIG (reference sequence). The CDR3 runs 11 residues. Sequencing was performed with immunoSEQ multiplex PCR; in TCRdb, only in-frame clones are kept and a portion is missing. The table shows about 100,000 clones, with approximately 90% occurring only once. Patients had blood sampled at baseline and again on cycle 4 day 1 and cycle 7 day 1. The TCR comes from an adult with an advanced solid tumor such as melanoma, head and neck, liver or kidney cancer. The V call is TRBV30, the J call TRBJ2-1; D gene ambiguous. The specimen was CD4+ or CD8+ T cells sorted from blood, collected in a trial of the OX40 agonist ivuxolimab. DNA for the CDR3: TGTGCCTGGAGTGTGTACAATGAGCAGTTCTTC. Amino acids: CAWSVYNEQFF. Variable domain in full (rest from reference TRBV30 and TRBJ2-1): SQTIHQWPATLVQPVGSPLSLECTVEGTSNPNLYWYRQAAGRGLQLLFYSVGIGQISSEVPQNLSASRPQDRQFILSSKKLLLSDSGFYLCAWSVYNEQFFGPGTRLTVL.